Listed below are T cell receptor beta chains from one sample, sequenced in a study of spatial heterogeneity in lung cancer. TCRdb re-analysed the 5' RACE reads in MiXCR, keeping a single row per CDR3 protein. The repertoire holds fewer than 8,500 distinct CDR3 sequences, with approximately 8.2% as singletons. The sequences come from lung tumor tissue, collected at surgery. The receptor source for this set is a male donor with early-stage non-small cell lung cancer. CDR3s include the opening cysteine and the closing phenylalanine or tryptophan. D genes are given only for firm matches. Size is omitted from some rows. Given values are once, few, many or a class for expanded clones.

>TRBV12-3/TRBV12-4|medium-sized|14|-|TRBJ2-1
TGTGCCAGCAGTACAGGCTTTAGAAACAATGAGCAGTTCTTC
CASSTGFRNNEQFF
>TRBV6-2/TRBV6-3|medium-sized|13|TRBD2|TRBJ2-7
TGTGCCACCGCCTGGGCGGGAGTTTACGAGCAGTACTTC
CATAWAGVYEQYF
>TRBV5-1|medium-sized|13|TRBD2|TRBJ2-7
TGCGCCAGCAGCCCGGGGGGTATCCCCGAGCAGTACTTC
CASSPGGIPEQYF
>TRBV6-5|many|15|TRBD2|TRBJ2-7
TGTGCCAGCAGGGGAGGGCTAGCGGGAGTTTACGAGCAGTACTTC
CASRGGLAGVYEQYF
>TRBV7-2|many|13|-|TRBJ1-2
TGTGCCAGCAGCTTAGTCCAGGCCTATGGCTACACCTTC
CASSLVQAYGYTF
>TRBV7-2|many|13|-|TRBJ1-1
TGTGCCAGCAGCTCCAGGCCGAACACTGAAGCTTTCTTT
CASSSRPNTEAFF
>TRBV27|medium-sized|13|-|TRBJ1-6
TGTGCCAGCAGTTCGGGGAGAAACTCACCCCTCCACTTT
CASSSGRNSPLHF
>TRBV7-2|many|19|TRBD2|TRBJ2-3
TGTGCCAGCAGCTTAGTATCCCCACTAGCGGGAGTTAGCACAGATACGCAGTATTTT
CASSLVSPLAGVSTDTQYF
>TRBV21-1|many|18|-|TRBJ2-7
TGTGCCAGCAGCAAGCGACTAGCAGAAGCCCGACCGTCCTACGAGCAGTACTTC
CASSKRLAEARPSYEQYF
>TRBV11-3|few|14|-|TRBJ2-2
TGTGCCAGCAGCTTAGGGCCCATCACCGGGGAGCTGTTTTTT
CASSLGPITGELFF
>TRBV2|medium-sized|15|-|TRBJ2-4
TGTGCCAGCAGTCCAGGGCTCATAGCCAAAAACATTCAGTACTTC
CASSPGLIAKNIQYF
>TRBV4-3|medium-sized|12|-|TRBJ2-2
TGCGCCAGCAGCCACAACCGGGGGGAGCTGTTTTTT
CASSHNRGELFF
>TRBV6-5|medium-sized|13|-|TRBJ2-3
TGTGCCAGCGGATCAGTTAGCACAGATACGCAGTATTTT
CASGSVSTDTQYF
>TRBV20-1|-|16|-|TRBJ2-3
TGCAGTGCTAGCCCCAGCCGGCCACAGCGGACAGATACGCAGTATTTT
CSASPSRPQRTDTQYF
>TRBV20-1|many|15|TRBD2|TRBJ2-2
TGCAGTGCTAGAAAAGCGGGAGTTGGCACCGGGGAGCTGTTTTTT
CSARKAGVGTGELFF
>TRBV10-3|-|14|TRBD1|TRBJ1-5
TGTGCCATCAGTGCGCAGGGGGGGAATCAGCCCCAGCATTTT
CAISAQGGNQPQHF
>TRBV5-5|medium-sized|15|-|TRBJ2-7
TGTGCCAGCAGCTTGGACAGGGTGGGCTCCTACGAGCAGTACTTC
CASSLDRVGSYEQYF
>TRBV28|-|16|-|TRBJ2-5
TGTGCCAGCAGTCGTACCCGCGGGGAAGAGGAAGAGACCCAGTACTTC
CASSRTRGEEEETQYF
>TRBV27|many|14|-|TRBJ2-2
TGTGCCAGTGCCGGGTCTTTGAACACCGGGGAGCTGTTTTTT
CASAGSLNTGELFF
>TRBV28|medium-sized|14|-|TRBJ2-4
TGTGCCAGGGAACGTACAGGGCCCAAAAACATTCAGTACTTC
CARERTGPKNIQYF
>TRBV4-3|-|14|-|TRBJ2-5
TGCGCCAGCAGCCCCAAGTTAGGGGGAGAGACCCAGTACTTC
CASSPKLGGETQYF
>TRBV4-2|-|16|-|TRBJ2-7
TGTGCCAGCAGCCAAGATGCCGGAGGGAGCTCCTACGAGCAGTACTTC
CASSQDAGGSSYEQYF
>TRBV3-1|medium-sized|13|-|TRBJ1-3
TGTGCCAGCAGCCTCCCGACTGGAAACACCATATATTTT
CASSLPTGNTIYF
>TRBV7-2|many|17|-|TRBJ2-3
TGTGCCAGCAGCACACGGACTGGAAGCCCTAGCACAGATACGCAGTATTTT
CASSTRTGSPSTDTQYF
>TRBV2|many|15|-|TRBJ2-6
TGTGCCAGCAGTGATGCCCGCTCTGGGGCCAACGTCCTGACTTTC
CASSDARSGANVLTF
>TRBV9|many|14|-|TRBJ1-4
TGTGCCAGCAGCCTGGGACGGCTTAATGAAAAACTGTTTTTT
CASSLGRLNEKLFF
>TRBV5-1|medium-sized|16|-|TRBJ2-6
TGCGCCAGCAGCGAGGTAACAGGGCCTGGGGCCAACGTCCTGACTTTC
CASSEVTGPGANVLTF
>TRBV29-1|medium-sized|12|-|TRBJ2-1
TGCAGCGTTGAAACCGGTCAGGATGAGCAGTTCTTC
CSVETGQDEQFF
>TRBV19|-|13|-|TRBJ2-7
TGTGCCAGTGGGGGCCGAAACCTCTACGAGCAGTACTTC
CASGGRNLYEQYF
>TRBV20-1|many|19|TRBD2|TRBJ2-3
TGCAGTGCTTCTGATCCGGGACTAGCGGGGGGTGCGGGCACAGATACGCAGTATTTT
CSASDPGLAGGAGTDTQYF
>TRBV20-1|many|15|-|TRBJ2-3
TGCAGTGCTAGCCCTCTCGGTTTGGGCCCAGATACGCAGTATTTT
CSASPLGLGPDTQYF
>TRBV2|medium-sized|14|-|TRBJ2-7
TGTGCCAGCAGTGAAGGGCTCCCTACCTACGAGCAGTACTTC
CASSEGLPTYEQYF
>TRBV5-1|medium-sized|14|TRBD1|TRBJ1-5
TGCGCCAGCAGCTTGTATGGGACAGGGGAGCCCCAGCATTTT
CASSLYGTGEPQHF
>TRBV6-4|-|13|-|TRBJ2-2
TGTGCCAGCAGTGAGCGGGACACCGGGGAGCTGTTTTTT
CASSERDTGELFF
>TRBV2|-|15|-|TRBJ2-3
TGTGCCAGCAGTGAGACGAGGGGTGCCGCAGATACGCAGTATTTT
CASSETRGAADTQYF
>TRBV2|medium-sized|15|TRBD1|TRBJ1-2
TGTGCCAGCAGTGAAAGACAGGGGGAATACTATGGCTACACCTTC
CASSERQGEYYGYTF
>TRBV20-1|medium-sized|15|TRBD2|TRBJ2-5
TGCAGTGCTAGACGGGGGGAGGGAGCTGGAGAGACCCAGTACTTC
CSARRGEGAGETQYF
>TRBV28|many|15|TRBD2|TRBJ2-3
TGTGCCCACACCCAGGCGGGAGGTGAGACAGATACGCAGTATTTT
CAHTQAGGETDTQYF
>TRBV6-5|-|17|TRBD1|TRBJ1-1
TGTGCCAGCAGTTACTCGACGGGGACAGGGGGCTTTACTGAAGCTTTCTTT
CASSYSTGTGGFTEAFF
>TRBV5-1|-|14|-|TRBJ1-1
TGCGCCAGCAGCTTGGAGGCGAGGGGCACTGAAGCTTTCTTT
CASSLEARGTEAFF
>TRBV7-2|-|13|-|TRBJ2-3
TGTGCCAGCAGCTTATCTCGGGAGAATACGCAGTATTTT
CASSLSRENTQYF
>TRBV27|medium-sized|10|-|TRBJ1-1
TGTGCCAGCAGTTCTTTGAAAACTTTCTTT
CASSSLKTFF
>TRBV10-3|medium-sized|14|-|TRBJ2-7
TGTGCCATCAGAAACAGGCCCTGGGTGGACGAGCAGTACTTC
CAIRNRPWVDEQYF
>TRBV20-1|medium-sized|12|-|TRBJ2-7
TGCAGTGCCCTTGGGTACACCTACGAGCAGTACTTC
CSALGYTYEQYF
>TRBV20-1|many|17|-|TRBJ1-5
TGCAGTGCTAGAGATGGTGGGGGGGGCGCCGGGATTCAGCCCCAGCATTTT
CSARDGGGGAGIQPQHF
>TRBV7-2|medium-sized|16|-|TRBJ2-3
TGTGCCAGCAGCTTAGTTCCCAGCGGCAGCACAGATACGCAGTATTTT
CASSLVPSGSTDTQYF
>TRBV3-1|medium-sized|15|TRBD1|TRBJ1-5
TGTGCCAGCAGCCAAGATTTGGGACAGAATCAGCCCCAGCATTTT
CASSQDLGQNQPQHF
>TRBV20-1|medium-sized|14|TRBD2|TRBJ2-7
TGCAGTGCTAGACCGAGCGGGAGGCCCTACGAGCAGTACTTC
CSARPSGRPYEQYF
>TRBV9|medium-sized|15|-|TRBJ2-5
TGTGCCAGCAGCCCCCCTACTAGCAGACAAGAGACCCAGTACTTC
CASSPPTSRQETQYF
>TRBV28|-|16|-|TRBJ2-2
TGTGCCAGCAGTCTGATAGCGTATGCGAACACCGGGGAGCTGTTTTTT
CASSLIAYANTGELFF
>TRBV7-2|few|14|-|TRBJ1-6
TGTGCCAGCAGCTCACGGGGGTCGATTTCGCCCCTCCACTTT
CASSSRGSISPLHF
>TRBV28|medium-sized|17|TRBD1|TRBJ2-1
TGTGCCAGCAGTTCTAACAGGGGGCAGAGCTCCTACAATGAGCAGTTCTTC
CASSSNRGQSSYNEQFF
>TRBV6-2/TRBV6-3|-|15|-|TRBJ2-1
TGTGCCAGCAGCCAGGCAGTCTACTCCTACAATGAGCAGTTCTTC
CASSQAVYSYNEQFF
>TRBV5-1|medium-sized|15|TRBD1|TRBJ2-7
TGCGCCAGCAGCCCAGTAACAGGGGGCCGGAGCGAGCAGTACTTC
CASSPVTGGRSEQYF
>TRBV4-3|many|17|-|TRBJ2-5
TGCGCCAGCAGCCAAGATCTTAACAGGGGAGGGGAAGAGACCCAGTACTTC
CASSQDLNRGGEETQYF
>TRBV4-3|medium-sized|15|-|TRBJ1-6
TGCGCCAGCAGCCAAGATGGGAGAGGGAGTTCACCCCTCCACTTT
CASSQDGRGSSPLHF
>TRBV20-1|many|17|-|TRBJ1-1
TGCAGTGCTAGAGATTTGAGAGAGGCAGGGATGAACACTGAAGCTTTCTTT
CSARDLREAGMNTEAFF
>TRBV5-5|-|15|-|TRBJ1-1
TGTGCCAGCAGCTTGGTAGTGGGAGGGAACACTGAAGCTTTCTTT
CASSLVVGGNTEAFF
>TRBV29-1|-|13|TRBD2|TRBJ2-7
TGCAGCGTTGGGGCGGGAGCTGCGGAAGAGCAGTACTTC
CSVGAGAAEEQYF